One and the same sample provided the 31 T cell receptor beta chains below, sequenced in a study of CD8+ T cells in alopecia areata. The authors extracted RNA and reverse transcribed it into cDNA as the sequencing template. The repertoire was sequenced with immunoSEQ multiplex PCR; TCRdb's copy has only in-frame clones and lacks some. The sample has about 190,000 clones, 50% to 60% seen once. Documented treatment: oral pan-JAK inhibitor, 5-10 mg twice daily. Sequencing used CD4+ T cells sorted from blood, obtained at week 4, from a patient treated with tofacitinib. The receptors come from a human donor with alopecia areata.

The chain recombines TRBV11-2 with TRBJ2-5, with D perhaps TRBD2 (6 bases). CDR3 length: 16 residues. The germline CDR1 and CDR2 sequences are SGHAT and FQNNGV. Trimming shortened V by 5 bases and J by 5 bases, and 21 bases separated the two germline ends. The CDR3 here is CASSPRLSGVLETQYF. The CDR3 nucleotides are TGTGCCAGCAGCCCTCGTTTGTCGGGAGTCCTGGAGACCCAGTACTTC.

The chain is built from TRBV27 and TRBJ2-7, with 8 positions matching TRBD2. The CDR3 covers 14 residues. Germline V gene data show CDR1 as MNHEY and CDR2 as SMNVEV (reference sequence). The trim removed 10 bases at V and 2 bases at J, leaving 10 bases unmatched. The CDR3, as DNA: TGTGCCACCGCCGTGGTAGCGGGGACCTACGAGCAGTACTTC. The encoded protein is CATAVVAGTYEQYF.

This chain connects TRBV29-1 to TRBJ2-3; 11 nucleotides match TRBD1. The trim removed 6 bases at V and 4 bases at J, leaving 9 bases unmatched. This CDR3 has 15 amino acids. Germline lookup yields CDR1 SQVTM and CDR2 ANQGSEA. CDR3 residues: CSVPPGQGVPDTQYF. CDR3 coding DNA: TGCAGCGTACCTCCGGGACAGGGGGTCCCAGATACGCAGTATTTT.

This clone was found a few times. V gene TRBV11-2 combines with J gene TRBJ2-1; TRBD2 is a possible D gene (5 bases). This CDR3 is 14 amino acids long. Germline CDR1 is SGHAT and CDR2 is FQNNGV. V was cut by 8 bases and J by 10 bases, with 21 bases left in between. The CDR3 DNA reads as TGTGCCAGCGGATGGACTCCCGGTTACGGGGAGCAGTTCTTC. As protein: CASGWTPGYGEQFF.

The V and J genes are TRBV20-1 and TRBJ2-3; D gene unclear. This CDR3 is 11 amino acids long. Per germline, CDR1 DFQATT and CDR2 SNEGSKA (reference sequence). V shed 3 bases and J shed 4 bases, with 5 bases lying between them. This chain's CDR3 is CSASIADTQYF. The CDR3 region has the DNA TGCAGTGCTAGTATTGCAGATACGCAGTATTTT.

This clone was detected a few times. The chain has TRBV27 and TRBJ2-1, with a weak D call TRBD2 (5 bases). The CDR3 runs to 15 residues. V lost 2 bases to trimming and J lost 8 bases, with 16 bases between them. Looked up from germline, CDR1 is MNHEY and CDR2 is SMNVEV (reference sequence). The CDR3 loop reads CASSLVTGSLDEQFF. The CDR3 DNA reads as TGTGCCAGCAGTTTAGTGACGGGGTCATTAGATGAGCAGTTCTTC.

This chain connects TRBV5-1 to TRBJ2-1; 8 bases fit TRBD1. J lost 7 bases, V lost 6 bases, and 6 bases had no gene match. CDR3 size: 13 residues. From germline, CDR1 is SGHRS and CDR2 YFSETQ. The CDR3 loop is CASIWDRRNEQFF. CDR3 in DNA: TGCGCCAGCATTTGGGACAGGCGGAATGAGCAGTTCTTC.

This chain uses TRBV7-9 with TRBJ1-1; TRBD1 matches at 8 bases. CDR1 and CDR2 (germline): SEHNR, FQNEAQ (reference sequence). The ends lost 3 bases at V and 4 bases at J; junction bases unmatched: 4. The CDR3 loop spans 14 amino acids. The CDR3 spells CASSFWTGSTEAFF. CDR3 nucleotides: TGTGCCAGCAGCTTTTGGACAGGGAGCACTGAAGCTTTCTTT.

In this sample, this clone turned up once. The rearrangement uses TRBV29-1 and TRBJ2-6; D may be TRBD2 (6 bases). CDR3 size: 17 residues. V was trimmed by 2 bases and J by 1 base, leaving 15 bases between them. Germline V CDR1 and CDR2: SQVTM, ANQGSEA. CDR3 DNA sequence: TGCAGCGTTGAATCTTACGGGAGCCTTTCTGGGGCCAACGTCCTGACTTTC. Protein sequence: CSVESYGSLSGANVLTF.

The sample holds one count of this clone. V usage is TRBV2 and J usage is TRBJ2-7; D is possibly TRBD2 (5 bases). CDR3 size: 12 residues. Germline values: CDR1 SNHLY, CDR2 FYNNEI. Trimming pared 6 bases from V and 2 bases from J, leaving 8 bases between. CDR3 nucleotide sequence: TGTGCCAGCAGGGGAGTTCCCTACGAGCAGTACTTC. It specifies CASRGVPYEQYF.

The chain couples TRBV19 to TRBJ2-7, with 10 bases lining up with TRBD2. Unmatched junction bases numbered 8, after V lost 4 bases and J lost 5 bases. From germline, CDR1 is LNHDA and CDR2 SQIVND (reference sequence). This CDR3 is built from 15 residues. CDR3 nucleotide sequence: TGTGCCAGTAGTACGACGGGACTAGCGAGGCACGAGCAGTACTTC. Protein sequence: CASSTTGLARHEQYF.

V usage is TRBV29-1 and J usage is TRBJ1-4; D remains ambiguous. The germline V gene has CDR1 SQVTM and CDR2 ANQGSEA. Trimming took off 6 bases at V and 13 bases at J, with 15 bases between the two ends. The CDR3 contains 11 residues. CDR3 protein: CSVGEGPGLFF. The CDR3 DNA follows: TGCAGCGTCGGGGAAGGTCCAGGACTGTTTTTT.

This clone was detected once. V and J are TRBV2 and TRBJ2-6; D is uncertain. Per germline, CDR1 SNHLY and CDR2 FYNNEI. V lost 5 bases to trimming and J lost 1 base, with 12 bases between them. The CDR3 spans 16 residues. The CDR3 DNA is TGTGCCAGCAGTACCGTCTTGGGGTCTGGGGCCAACGTCCTGACTTTC. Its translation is CASSTVLGSGANVLTF.

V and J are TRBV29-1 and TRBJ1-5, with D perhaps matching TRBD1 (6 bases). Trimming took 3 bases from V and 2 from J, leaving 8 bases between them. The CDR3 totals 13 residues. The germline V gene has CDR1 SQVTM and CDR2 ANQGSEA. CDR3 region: CSVEAGGNQPQHF. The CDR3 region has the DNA TGCAGCGTTGAGGCAGGGGGCAATCAGCCCCAGCATTTT.

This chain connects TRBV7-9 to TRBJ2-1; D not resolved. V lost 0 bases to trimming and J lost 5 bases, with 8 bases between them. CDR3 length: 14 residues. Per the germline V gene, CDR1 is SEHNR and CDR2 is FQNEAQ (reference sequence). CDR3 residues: CASSLAFRDNEQFF. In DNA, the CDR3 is TGTGCCAGCAGCTTAGCTTTCCGGGACAATGAGCAGTTCTTC.

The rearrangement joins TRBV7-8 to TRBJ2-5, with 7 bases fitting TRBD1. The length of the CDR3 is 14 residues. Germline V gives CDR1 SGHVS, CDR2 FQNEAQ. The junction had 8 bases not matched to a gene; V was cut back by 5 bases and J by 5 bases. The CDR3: CASSAPLGGETQYF. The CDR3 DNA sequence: TGTGCCAGCAGCGCCCCTTTAGGGGGCGAGACCCAGTACTTC.

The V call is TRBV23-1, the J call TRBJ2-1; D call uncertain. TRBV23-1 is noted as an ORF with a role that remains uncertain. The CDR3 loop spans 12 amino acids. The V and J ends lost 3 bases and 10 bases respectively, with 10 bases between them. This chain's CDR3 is CASSQALGEQFF. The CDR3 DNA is TGCGCCAGCAGTCAGGCGCTAGGGGAGCAGTTCTTC.

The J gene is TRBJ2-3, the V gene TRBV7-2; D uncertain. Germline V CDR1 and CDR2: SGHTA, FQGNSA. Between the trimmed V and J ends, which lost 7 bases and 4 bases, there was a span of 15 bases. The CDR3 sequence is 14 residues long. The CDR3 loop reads CASTLEMIADTQYF. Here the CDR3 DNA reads TGTGCCAGCACCCTTGAGATGATAGCAGATACGCAGTATTTT.

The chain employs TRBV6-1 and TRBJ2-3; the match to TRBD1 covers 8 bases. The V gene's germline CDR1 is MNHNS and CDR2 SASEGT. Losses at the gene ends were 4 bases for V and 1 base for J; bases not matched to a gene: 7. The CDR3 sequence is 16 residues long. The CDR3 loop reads CASSVSRGLRTDTQYF. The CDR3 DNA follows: TGTGCCAGCAGTGTCAGCAGGGGGCTTCGCACAGATACGCAGTATTTT.

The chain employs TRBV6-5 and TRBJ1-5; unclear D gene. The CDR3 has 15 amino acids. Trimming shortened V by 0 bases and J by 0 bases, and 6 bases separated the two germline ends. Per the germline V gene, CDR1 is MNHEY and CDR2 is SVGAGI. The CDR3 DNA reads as TGTGCCAGCAGTTACTCGGCAGATAGCAATCAGCCCCAGCATTTT. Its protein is CASSYSADSNQPQHF.

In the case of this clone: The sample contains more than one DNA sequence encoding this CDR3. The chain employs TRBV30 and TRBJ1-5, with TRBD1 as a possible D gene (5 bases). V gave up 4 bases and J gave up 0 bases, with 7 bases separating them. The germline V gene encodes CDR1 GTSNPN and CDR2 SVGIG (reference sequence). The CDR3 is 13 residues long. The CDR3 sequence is CAWTGGSNQPQHF. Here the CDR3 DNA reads TGTGCCTGGACGGGGGGTAGCAATCAGCCCCAGCATTTT.

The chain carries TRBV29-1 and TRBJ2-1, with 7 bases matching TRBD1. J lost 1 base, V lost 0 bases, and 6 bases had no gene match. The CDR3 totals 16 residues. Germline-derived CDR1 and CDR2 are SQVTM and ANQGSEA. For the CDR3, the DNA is TGCAGCGTTGAAGAGGCGACAGGGTTGTCCTACAATGAGCAGTTCTTC. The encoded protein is CSVEEATGLSYNEQFF.

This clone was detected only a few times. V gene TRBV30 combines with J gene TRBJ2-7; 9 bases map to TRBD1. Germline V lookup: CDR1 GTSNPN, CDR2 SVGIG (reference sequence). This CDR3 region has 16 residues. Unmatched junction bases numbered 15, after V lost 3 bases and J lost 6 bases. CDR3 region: CAWSSAFGTGLTEQYF. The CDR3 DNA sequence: TGTGCCTGGAGCTCAGCCTTCGGGACAGGGCTAACCGAGCAGTACTTC.

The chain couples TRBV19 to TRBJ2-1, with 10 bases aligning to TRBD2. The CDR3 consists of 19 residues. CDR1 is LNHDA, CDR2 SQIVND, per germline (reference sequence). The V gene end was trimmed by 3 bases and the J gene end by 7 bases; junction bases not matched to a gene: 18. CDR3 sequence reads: CASSMWYSSGRAIDNEQFF. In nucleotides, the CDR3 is TGTGCCAGTAGTATGTGGTATTCCAGCGGGAGGGCGATTGATAATGAGCAGTTCTTC.

CDR3 region: CAISPQVGARSGTGELFF. The CDR3 DNA follows: TGTGCCATCAGCCCCCAGGTGGGAGCCCGATCCGGCACCGGGGAGCTGTTTTTT. The V and J genes are TRBV10-3 and TRBJ2-2, with a weak D call TRBD2 (5 bases). Germline values: CDR1 ENHRY, CDR2 SYGVKD. Between the trimmed V and J ends, which lost 6 bases and 4 bases, there was a span of 24 bases. The CDR3 length is 18 residues.

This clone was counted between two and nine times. CDR3 nucleotide sequence: TGCAGCGTTCACAGTCCCAGACGGGAGACCCAGTACTTC. This gives the protein CSVHSPRRETQYF. This rearrangement joins TRBV29-1 to TRBJ2-5; D unclear. V lost 5 bases, J lost 5 bases, and 15 bases lay in between. The CDR3 runs 13 residues. Germline loops: CDR1 SQVTM, CDR2 ANQGSEA.

The CDR3 DNA follows: TGTGCCTGGAGCCCCTATCCCCGGGGGCAGTTCTTC. Protein: CAWSPYPRGQFF. The chain combines TRBV30 with TRBJ2-1, with D perhaps TRBD2 (5 bases). CDR1 is GTSNPN and CDR2 is SVGIG in the germline V gene (reference sequence). V dropped 3 bases and J dropped 12 bases, with 15 bases sitting between them. The CDR3 has 12 amino acids.

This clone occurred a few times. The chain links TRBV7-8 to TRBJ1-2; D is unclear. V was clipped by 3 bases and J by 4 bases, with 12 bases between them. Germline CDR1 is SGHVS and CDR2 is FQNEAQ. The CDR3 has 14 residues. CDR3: CASSFPGVGYGYTF. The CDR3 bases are TGTGCCAGCAGCTTCCCAGGCGTCGGCTATGGCTACACCTTC.

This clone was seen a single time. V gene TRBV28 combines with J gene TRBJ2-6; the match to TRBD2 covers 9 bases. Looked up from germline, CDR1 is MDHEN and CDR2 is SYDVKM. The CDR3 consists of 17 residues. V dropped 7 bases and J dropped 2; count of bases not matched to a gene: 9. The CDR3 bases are TGTGCCAGCACAAGGCCGGGACTAGCTGCTGGGGCCAACGTCCTGACTTTC. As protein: CASTRPGLAAGANVLTF.

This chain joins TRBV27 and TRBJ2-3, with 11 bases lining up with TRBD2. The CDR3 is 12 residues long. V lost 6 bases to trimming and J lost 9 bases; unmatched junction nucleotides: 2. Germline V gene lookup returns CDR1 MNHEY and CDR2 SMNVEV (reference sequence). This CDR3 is CASRIAGGTQYF. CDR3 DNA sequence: TGTGCCAGCAGAATAGCGGGAGGGACGCAGTATTTT.

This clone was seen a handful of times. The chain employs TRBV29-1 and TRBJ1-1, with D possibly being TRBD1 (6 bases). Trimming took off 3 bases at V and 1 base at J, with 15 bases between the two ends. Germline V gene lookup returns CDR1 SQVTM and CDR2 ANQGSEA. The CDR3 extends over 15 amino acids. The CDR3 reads CSVEVGGLANTEAFF. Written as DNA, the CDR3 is TGCAGCGTTGAGGTAGGGGGGTTGGCGAACACTGAAGCTTTCTTT.